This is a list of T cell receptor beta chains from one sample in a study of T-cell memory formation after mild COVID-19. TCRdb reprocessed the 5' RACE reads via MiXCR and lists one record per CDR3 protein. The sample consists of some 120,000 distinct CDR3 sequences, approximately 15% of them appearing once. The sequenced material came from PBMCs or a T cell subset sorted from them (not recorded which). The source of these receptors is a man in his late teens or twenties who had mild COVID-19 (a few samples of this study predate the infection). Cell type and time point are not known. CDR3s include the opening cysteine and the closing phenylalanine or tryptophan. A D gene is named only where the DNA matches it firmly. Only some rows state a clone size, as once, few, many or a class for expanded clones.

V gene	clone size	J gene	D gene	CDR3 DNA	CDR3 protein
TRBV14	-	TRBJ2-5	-	TGTGCCAGCAGCCCGGGCGTATTTCAAGAGACCCAGTACTTC	CASSPGVFQETQYF
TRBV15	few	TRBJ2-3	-	TGTGCCACCAGCAGAGATCGCCCTGATACGCAGTATTTT	CATSRDRPDTQYF
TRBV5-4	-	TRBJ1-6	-	TGTGCCAGCAGCGTCGACAGATCCAATTCACCCCTCCACTTT	CASSVDRSNSPLHF
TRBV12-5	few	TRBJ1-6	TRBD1	TGTGCTAGTGGTTTGGCGCCACCCGGGGCAGGGGGACGGGGGTCCTATAATTCACCCCTCCACTTT	CASGLAPPGAGGRGSYNSPLHF
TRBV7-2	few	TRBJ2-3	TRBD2	TGTGCCAGCAGCTTAGCGCCGCGGGGGGGTGGGAAAGATACGCAGTATTTT	CASSLAPRGGGKDTQYF
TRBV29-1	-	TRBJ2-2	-	TGCAGCGTGAGGACAGACCCTTCCTTCGCAAGGGAGCTGTTTTTT	CSVRTDPSFARELFF
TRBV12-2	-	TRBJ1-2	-	TGTGCAAGTCGCCAAGTGGGCCTCGAATCTCACACCTTC	CASRQVGLESHTF
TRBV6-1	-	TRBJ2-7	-	TGTGCCAGCAGTCTGGGGACGTTGCAGGGGCCCTACGAGCAGTACTTC	CASSLGTLQGPYEQYF
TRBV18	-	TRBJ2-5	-	TGTGCCAGCTCACGCGGAACAGGGTTAGGCGAGACCCAGTACTTC	CASSRGTGLGETQYF
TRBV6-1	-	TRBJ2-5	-	TGTGCCAGCAGTGAAGCGCGGTATGACGAGACCCAGTACTTC	CASSEARYDETQYF
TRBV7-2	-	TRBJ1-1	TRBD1	TGTGCCAGCAGCCAACGACGGGACAGGGGGCTGGAAGCTTTCTTT	CASSQRRDRGLEAFF
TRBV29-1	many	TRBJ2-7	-	TGCAGCGCTGGGCGACAAGAGTCAACCGAGCAGTACTTC	CSAGRQESTEQYF
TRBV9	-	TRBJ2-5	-	TGTGCCAGCAGCGTAGTCGGAAGCGAGACCCAGTACTTC	CASSVVGSETQYF
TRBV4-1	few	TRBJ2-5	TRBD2	TGCGCCAGCGCACTAGCGGTACAAGAGACCCAGTACTTC	CASALAVQETQYF
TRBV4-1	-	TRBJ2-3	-	TGCGCCAGCAGCCAAGAGGAATCCCAATTCACAGATACGCAGTATTTT	CASSQEESQFTDTQYF
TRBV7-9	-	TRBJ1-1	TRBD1	TGTGCCAGCAGCCCAGGACAGGGGAGGAACACTGAAGCTTTCTTT	CASSPGQGRNTEAFF
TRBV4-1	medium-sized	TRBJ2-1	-	TGCGCCAGCAGCCAAGATAGCAGCGACTACAATGAGCAGTTCTTC	CASSQDSSDYNEQFF